The rows below give T cell receptor beta chains drawn from one sample of a study of shared clonotypes between healthy human individuals. Sequencing was performed with immunoSEQ multiplex PCR; in TCRdb, only in-frame clones are kept and a portion is missing. The table lists about 1.1 million clones, about 84% of them singletons. The specimen was memory CD4+ T cells from PBMCs. The origin of the receptors is a man aged 18 to 35 in good health. Some clones in this sample may be carry-over from other donors' samples. The CDR3 runs from the conserved cysteine through the conserved F or W. The D gene is left open where the match is weak. Not every row has a clone size; where given, it reads once, few, many or a size class.

J	D	size	V	DNA	CDR3
TRBJ1-2	-	-	TRBV28	TGTGCCAGCAGTTGGATACTTGGCTACACCTTC	CASSWILGYTF
TRBJ2-1	-	-	TRBV30	TGTGCCTGGAGTACAAGGTACAATGAGCAGTTCTTC	CAWSTRYNEQFF
TRBJ1-4	-	-	TRBV27	TGTGCCAGCAGTTCCCCAGGGGAGGGTGAAAAACTGTTTTTT	CASSSPGEGEKLFF
TRBJ1-3	-	-	TRBV7-9	TGTGCCAGCGGTCATTGGGAATCCTCTGGAAACACCATATATTTT	CASGHWESSGNTIYF
TRBJ2-3	-	-	TRBV7-2	TGTGCCAGCAGCTTAGGTAGTAGGAACACAGATACGCAGTATTTT	CASSLGSRNTDTQYF
TRBJ2-1	-	-	TRBV7-3	TGTGCCAGCAGCTTAGCCGTCCTGGGTGAGCAGTTCTTC	CASSLAVLGEQFF
TRBJ2-7	-	-	TRBV5-1	TGCGCCAGCAGCTTGGTCGAGACAGGTACCTACGAGCAGTACTTC	CASSLVETGTYEQYF
TRBJ2-7	TRBD2	-	TRBV7-2	TGTGCCAGCAGCTCCCGGCGGGGGACCTACGAGCAGTACTTC	CASSSRRGTYEQYF
TRBJ2-5	TRBD2	once	TRBV9	TGTGCCAGCAGCGGATATAGCGGGAGGGAGACCCAGTACTTC	CASSGYSGRETQYF
TRBJ1-3	TRBD1	-	TRBV7-7	TGTGCCAGCGGAACAGGGGCTGGAAACACCATATATTTT	CASGTGAGNTIYF
TRBJ2-1	-	-	TRBV7-2	TGTGCCAGCAGCCCCCTGGGCGGGATGAGGGGCAATGAGCAGTTCTTC	CASSPLGGMRGNEQFF
TRBJ2-3	-	-	TRBV18	TGTGCCAGCTCACCCTTTGATACGCAGTATTTT	CASSPFDTQYF
TRBJ2-2	-	-	TRBV6-5	TGTGCCAGCAGTTACTCGGGCAGGCCGACCCACGGGGAGCTGTTTTTT	CASSYSGRPTHGELFF
TRBJ2-5	TRBD1	-	TRBV15	TGTGCCACCAGCAGAGATACAGGGGGAGAGACCCAGTACTTC	CATSRDTGGETQYF
TRBJ2-5	TRBD2	few	TRBV28	TGTGCCAGCAGTCCGACCGGGACTAGCGGGAGCCTCCAAGAGACCCAGTACTTC	CASSPTGTSGSLQETQYF
TRBJ2-7	-	-	TRBV28	TGTGCCAGCAGTTTAGCTGGGGAACGGCGCGAGCAGTACTTC	CASSLAGERREQYF
TRBJ2-7	-	-	TRBV10-3	TGTGCCATCAGTGATCCCCAGGGGATGGGGTACGAGCAGTACTTC	CAISDPQGMGYEQYF
TRBJ2-3	TRBD2	-	TRBV7-2	TGTGCCAGCAGCTCCCCCTCCGAGGGAGGGCGGGATTTT	CASSSPSEGGRDF
TRBJ1-1	TRBD1	few	TRBV28	TGTGCCAGCAGTCCCTACAGGGGGCTAGGCACTGAAGCTTTCTTT	CASSPYRGLGTEAFF
TRBJ1-4	TRBD1	once	TRBV18	TGTGCCAGCTCACCACCGGGACAGGGTGTGGAAGGTGAAAAACTGTTTTTT	CASSPPGQGVEGEKLFF
TRBJ1-1	TRBD1	-	TRBV27	TGTGCCAGCAGTTTATATGGACAGGGCACTGAAGCTTTCTTT	CASSLYGQGTEAFF
TRBJ1-1	TRBD1	-	TRBV30	TGTGCCTGGAGTAACCCGGGACAGGTTCTGAACACTGAAGCTTTCTTT	CAWSNPGQVLNTEAFF
TRBJ2-3	TRBD2	-	TRBV5-1	TGCGCCAGCAGCTCGACCGGGACTAGCGGTAGTATGAATACGCAGTATTTT	CASSSTGTSGSMNTQYF
TRBJ2-3	-	-	TRBV27	TGTGCCAGCAGTGAGCGAGGAACGCAGTATTTT	CASSERGTQYF
TRBJ2-7	-	-	TRBV6-1	TGTGCCAGCAGCCTCCGGGACCCTTCTACCTACGAGCAGTACTTC	CASSLRDPSTYEQYF
TRBJ2-7	TRBD2	-	TRBV27	TGTGCCAGCAGTTTAACTCGGACTAGCGGGAGGGTTAACTTC	CASSLTRTSGRVNF
TRBJ1-2	-	once	TRBV19	TGTGCCAGTAGTCATACCCAAGGCTATGGCTACACCTTC	CASSHTQGYGYTF
TRBJ1-5	-	-	TRBV19	TGTGCCAGTAGCCTCGGAGGGTCCCAGCATTTT	CASSLGGSQHF
TRBJ2-4	-	-	TRBV9	TGTGCCAGCAGCGCGTCTAGCGCAAACATTCAGTACTTC	CASSASSANIQYF
TRBJ1-1	TRBD1	-	TRBV25-1	TGTGCCAGCAGTCCCCCATGGGGACAGGAACCAGGGAACACTGAAGCTTTCTTT	CASSPPWGQEPGNTEAFF
TRBJ2-6	TRBD1	-	TRBV5-1	TGCGCCAGCAGCTTTCCTCCCCTCCGGGACAGGGGGTTTGGGGCCAACGTCCTGACTTTC	CASSFPPLRDRGFGANVLTF
TRBJ2-7	-	many	TRBV6-6	TGTGCCAGCAGCGACAGCGGGGCAGGGGGCCCCCACGAGCAGTACTTC	CASSDSGAGGPHEQYF
TRBJ1-3	TRBD1	-	TRBV6-5	TGTGCCAGCATAGACAGGGCTGGAAACACCATATATTTT	CASIDRAGNTIYF
TRBJ2-5	TRBD1	once	TRBV5-1	TGCGCCAGCAGCTTGGGGACAGGGCGAGAGACCCAGTACTTC	CASSLGTGRETQYF
TRBJ2-7	-	-	TRBV2	TGTGCCAGCAGTTGGTCCTCCTACGAGCAGTACTTC	CASSWSSYEQYF
TRBJ2-7	-	-	TRBV19	TGTGCCAGTAGTATATCGGCCGGCTCCTACGAGCAGTACTTC	CASSISAGSYEQYF
TRBJ2-3	-	many	TRBV7-2	TGTGCCAGCAGCTTAGGAGGGGCCACAGATACGCAGTATTTT	CASSLGGATDTQYF
TRBJ2-3	-	-	TRBV28	TGTGCCAGCAGCCCTGGGGGCCCAGATACGCAGTATTTT	CASSPGGPDTQYF
TRBJ2-1	-	-	TRBV7-3	TGTGCCAGCAGGATGTTAGCGAATGACAATGAGCAGTTCTTC	CASRMLANDNEQFF
TRBJ1-5	-	-	TRBV19	TGTGCCAGTAGGAATAGGGGTAATCAGCCCCAGCATTTT	CASRNRGNQPQHF
TRBJ1-2	TRBD1	-	TRBV28	TGTGCCAGCAGACAGGGGCTCTATGGCTACACCTTC	CASRQGLYGYTF
TRBJ1-4	-	-	TRBV28	TGTGCCAGCAGTCCGACTACCGACCGAGGTGAAAAACTGTTTTTT	CASSPTTDRGEKLFF